This T cell receptor (beta chain) stems from a study of technical replicates of blood from several donors. The data were produced by immunoSEQ multiplex PCR, yet TCRdb's version contains in-frame clones alone and is incomplete. The sample contains 76,000 or so clones, around 90% of which appear only once. V gave up 1 base and J gave up 4 bases, with 14 bases separating them. Germline CDR1 and CDR2: SGHDT and YYEEEE. This CDR3 region has 16 residues. The chain couples TRBV5-6 to TRBJ1-4; TRBD1 might be the D (5 bases). The clonotype was recovered from a human donor in good health. The sequencing input was T cells isolated from PBMCs. The CDR3 region has the DNA TGTGCCAGCAGCTTGAGGTCCCGGGGGTATAATGAAAAACTGTTTTTT. It specifies CASSLRSRGYNEKLFF.